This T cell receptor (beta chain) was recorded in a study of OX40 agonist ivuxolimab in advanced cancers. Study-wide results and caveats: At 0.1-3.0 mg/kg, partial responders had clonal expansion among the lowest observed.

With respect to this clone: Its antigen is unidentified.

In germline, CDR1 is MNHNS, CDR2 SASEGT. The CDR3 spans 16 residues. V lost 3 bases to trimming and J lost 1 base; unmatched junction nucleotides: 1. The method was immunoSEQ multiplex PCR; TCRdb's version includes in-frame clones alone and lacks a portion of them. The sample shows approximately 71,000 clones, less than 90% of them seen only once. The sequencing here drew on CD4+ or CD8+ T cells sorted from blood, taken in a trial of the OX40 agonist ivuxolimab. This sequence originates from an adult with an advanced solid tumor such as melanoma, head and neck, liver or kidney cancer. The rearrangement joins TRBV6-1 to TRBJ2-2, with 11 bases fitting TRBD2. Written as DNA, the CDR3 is TGTGCCAGCAGTGACGGACTAGCGGGGAACACCGGGGAGCTGTTTTTT. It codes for CASSDGLAGNTGELFF.